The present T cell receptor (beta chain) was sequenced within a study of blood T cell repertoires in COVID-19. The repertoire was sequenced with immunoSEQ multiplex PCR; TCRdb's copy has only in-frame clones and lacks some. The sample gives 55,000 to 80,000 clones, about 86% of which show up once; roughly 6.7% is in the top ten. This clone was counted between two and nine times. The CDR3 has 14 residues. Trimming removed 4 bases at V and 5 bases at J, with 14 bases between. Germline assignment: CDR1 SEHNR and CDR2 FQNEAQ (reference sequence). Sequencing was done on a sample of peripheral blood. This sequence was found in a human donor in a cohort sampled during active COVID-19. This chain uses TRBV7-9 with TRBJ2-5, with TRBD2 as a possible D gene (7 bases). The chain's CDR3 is CASSSWTAGETQYF. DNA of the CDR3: TGTGCCAGCAGCTCCTGGACAGCGGGGGAGACCCAGTACTTC. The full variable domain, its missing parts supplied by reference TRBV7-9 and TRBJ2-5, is DTGVSQNPRHKITKRGQNVTFRCDPISEHNRLYWYRQTLGQGPEFLTYFQNEAQLEKSRLLSDRFSAERPKGSFSTLEIQRTEQGDSAMYLCASSSWTAGETQYFGPGTRLLVL.